Shown below are 18 T cell receptor beta chains from a single sample sequenced in a study of blood T cell repertoires in COVID-19 (TCRdb year 2020). Library method: the immunoSEQ multiplex PCR assay. Drawn from immuneACCESS, this table holds only the in-frame rearrangements with V and J called that TCRdb kept. Clones are partly lost; checked studies trace under half to an unresolved V gene and leave the rest unexplained. In all, the sample holds some 170,000 clones, and around 90% of those were seen once. About 1.4% of the sample belongs to the ten largest clones. Specimen: peripheral blood. These receptors all stem from a woman aged 45-65 years with acute or convalescent COVID-19.

The rearrangement joins TRBV9 to TRBJ1-4; a weak D match, TRBD1 (5 bases). Germline CDR1 is SGDLS and CDR2 is YYNGEE. V lost 4 bases and J lost 8, with 18 bases in between. CDR3 size: 15 residues. The CDR3 DNA reads TGTGCCAGCAGCCCCGGTACGGGGGTTGGGGAAAAACTGTTTTTT. Its protein product is CASSPGTGVGEKLFF.

This sequence joins TRBV30 and TRBJ2-5; D is uncertain. Germline V CDR1 and CDR2: GTSNPN, SVGIG (reference sequence). The CDR3 runs to 13 residues. V was shortened by 4 bases and J by 4 bases, with 13 bases between the two germline ends. CDR3: CAWMRQPIETQYF. DNA for the CDR3: TGTGCCTGGATGCGGCAGCCGATAGAGACCCAGTACTTC.

This clone was observed a single time. The chain combines TRBV7-2 with TRBJ1-2; the D gene is possibly TRBD1 (5 bases). In germline, CDR1 is SGHTA, CDR2 FQGNSA. V dropped 0 bases and J dropped 8 bases, with 10 bases sitting between them. This CDR3 region has 13 residues. The DNA for the CDR3 is TGTGCCAGCAGCTTAGCAGGGGCGCGGGGCTACACCTTC. Protein product: CASSLAGARGYTF.

This clone has a single count. The J gene is TRBJ2-5, the V gene TRBV18; possible D gene TRBD2, 6 bases. The germline gives CDR1 KGHSH, CDR2 LQKENI. The CDR3 extends over 16 amino acids. V lost 10 bases to trimming and J lost 2 bases, with 23 bases between them. CDR3 sequence: CATRGQGLRGQETQYF. DNA for the CDR3: TGTGCCACCCGGGGCCAGGGACTTCGCGGGCAAGAGACCCAGTACTTC.

V is TRBV6-2 or TRBV6-3 and J is TRBJ2-3; 10 bases are shared with TRBD2. CDR3 length equals 16 residues. With 5 bases clipped from V and 4 bases from J, the junction kept 9 bases outside the gene matches. The germline V gene encodes CDR1 MNHEY and CDR2 SVGEGT. The CDR3 DNA reads as TGTGCCAGCAGTGCTCCTAGCGGGAGAGGCCCAGATACGCAGTATTTT. This sequence encodes CASSAPSGRGPDTQYF.

The chain has TRBV5-4 and TRBJ2-3, with 9 positions matching TRBD1. Germline CDR1 and CDR2: SGHNT and YYREEE (reference sequence). The J segment lost 7 bases and the V segment lost 2 bases, leaving 11 bases of the junction unmatched. The CDR3 extends over 16 amino acids. CDR3 loop: CASSLGARQGVNTQYF. For the CDR3, the DNA is TGTGCCAGCAGCTTAGGCGCCAGACAGGGGGTAAATACGCAGTATTTT.

This chain uses TRBV10-3 with TRBJ1-4, with 9 bases matching TRBD1. The CDR3 sequence is 15 residues long. Trimming cost V 0 bases and J 7 bases; bases outside gene matches: 3. The V gene's germline CDR1 is ENHRY and CDR2 SYGVKD. The CDR3 loop is CAISESGDRAEKLFF. CDR3 DNA sequence: TGTGCCATCAGTGAGTCAGGGGACAGGGCTGAAAAACTGTTTTTT.

The chain is built from TRBV18 and TRBJ2-3; TRBD1 agrees at 9 bases. The CDR3 runs to 15 residues. CDR1 is KGHSH and CDR2 is LQKENI in the germline V gene. V was pared by 2 bases and J by 4 bases, with 4 bases of the junction left unmatched. Here the CDR3 reads CASSPTQGAADTQYF. CDR3 nucleotide sequence: TGTGCCAGCTCACCAACACAGGGGGCGGCAGATACGCAGTATTTT.

The V gene is TRBV19, the J gene TRBJ2-3; 9 bases align to TRBD1. Trimming removed 1 base from V and 6 bases from J; junction bases left unmatched: 5. CDR3 size: 15 residues. The germline gives CDR1 LNHDA, CDR2 SQIVND (reference sequence). In nucleotides, the CDR3 is TGTGCCAGTAGTATAGTCGGACAGGGGAGGGATACGCAGTATTTT. It codes for CASSIVGQGRDTQYF.

The chain links TRBV5-6 to TRBJ2-2; 9 bases fit TRBD1. Germline trimming cut 7 bases from V and 4 bases from J; bases unmatched to any gene: 8. Germline V lookup: CDR1 SGHDT, CDR2 YYEEEE. The CDR3 has 15 amino acids. The CDR3 DNA is TGTGCCAGCGGCAGGCCGGGACAGGGCACCGGGGAGCTGTTTTTT. Translating gives CASGRPGQGTGELFF.

This chain joins TRBV5-3 and TRBJ1-1; no firm D call. TRBV5-3 falls under the ORF class, with uncertain function. Trimming removed 1 base at V and 6 bases at J, with 10 bases between. CDR3 length equals 13 residues. CDR3 sequence (DNA): TGTGCCAGAAGCTTGCACAGCCGTTCTGAAGCTTTCTTT. Translation gives CARSLHSRSEAFF.

This chain connects TRBV11-3 to TRBJ2-7; 9 bases fit TRBD2. V shed 6 bases, J shed 6 bases, and the junction held 24 bases outside the gene matches. The length of the CDR3 is 19 residues. Per the germline V gene, CDR1 is SGHNT and CDR2 is YENEEA. The CDR3 here is CASSTPYKGLAGIVGEQYF. CDR3 nucleotides: TGTGCCAGCAGTACTCCTTACAAGGGGCTAGCGGGGATCGTCGGCGAGCAGTACTTC.

V usage is TRBV18 and J usage is TRBJ1-1; D might be TRBD1 (6 bases). This CDR3 region has 16 residues. Germline CDR1 reads KGHSH; CDR2 reads LQKENI. Deletions cut 1 base from V and 0 bases from J, with 12 bases between. The CDR3 is CASSPQAGAMNTEAFF. The CDR3 nucleotides read TGTGCCAGCTCACCACAGGCAGGGGCCATGAACACTGAAGCTTTCTTT.

The V gene is TRBV5-4, the J gene TRBJ2-1; 12 bases agree with TRBD1. Germline CDR1 is SGHNT and CDR2 is YYREEE (reference sequence). The CDR3 loop spans 14 amino acids. Unmatched junction bases numbered 3, after V lost 4 bases and J lost 7 bases. In DNA form, the CDR3 reads TGTGCCAGCAGCAGGGGACAGGGGGCGAATGAGCAGTTCTTC. Residues: CASSRGQGANEQFF.

The chain has TRBV6-5 and TRBJ1-2, with D perhaps matching TRBD1 (5 bases). V lost 6 bases, J lost 3 bases, and 14 bases lay in between. There are 14 residues in the CDR3. The germline gives CDR1 MNHEY, CDR2 SVGAGI. The CDR3: CASSRFAGHYGYTF. DNA of the CDR3: TGTGCCAGCAGCCGCTTCGCAGGGCACTATGGCTACACCTTC.

The rearrangement links TRBV11-2 to TRBJ2-7; tentative D call: TRBD2 (6 bases). This CDR3 region has 11 residues. CDR1 and CDR2 (germline): SGHAT, FQNNGV. V lost 5 bases, J lost 6 bases, and 8 bases lay in between. The CDR3 sequence: CASSRGGEQYF. The DNA of the CDR3 is TGTGCCAGCAGCCGGGGAGGCGAGCAGTACTTC.

This chain links TRBV13 with TRBJ2-1; possible D gene TRBD2, 7 bases. From germline, CDR1 is PRHDT and CDR2 FYEKMQ (reference sequence). Trimming pared 2 bases from V and 5 bases from J, leaving 13 bases between. The CDR3 is 15 amino acids. CDR3 nucleotides: TGTGCCAGCAGCTTACCGGCGGGGGCCCACAATGAGCAGTTCTTC. Protein sequence: CASSLPAGAHNEQFF. The full variable domain, in which reference TRBV13 and TRBJ2-1 provide the parts outside the CDR3, is AAGVIQSPRHLIKEKRETATLKCYPIPRHDTVYWYQQGPGQDPQFLISFYEKMQSDKGSIPDRFSAQQFSDYHSELNMSSLELGDSALYFCASSLPAGAHNEQFFGPGTRLTVL.

The chain carries TRBV11-2 and TRBJ2-7, with D possibly being TRBD1 (6 bases). Trimming shortened V by 5 bases and J by 6 bases, and 17 bases separated the two germline ends. The CDR3 runs 14 residues. Germline loops: CDR1 SGHAT, CDR2 FQNNGV. The chain's CDR3 is CASSPSTGPGEQYF. CDR3 in DNA: TGTGCCAGCAGCCCCTCTACAGGGCCCGGCGAGCAGTACTTC.